This T cell receptor beta chain was captured by sequencing in a study of cytomegalovirus exposure and HLA in healthy donors. For the study at large: Drawn from HLA-typed donors, 83 million or so unique TCRs were held in an early data release.

The count of this clone is one. Its antigen is still unknown. Amplification used 60 Vbeta primers and 13 Jbeta primers. The table came from immunoSEQ multiplex PCR; TCRdb's copy has only in-frame clones and leaves some out. The sample yields 150,000 to 180,000 clones, approximately 80% seen once. Healthy bone marrow donors formed the donor group. Study outcomes and limitations: As confirmed in vitro, three CMV-associated chains were specific for CMV antigens. Reports state that TCR beta sequences accurately predicted most subjects' HLA-A and HLA-B alleles.

There are 13 residues in the CDR3. The germline V gene encodes CDR1 SGHNT and CDR2 YYREEE (reference sequence). The ends lost 4 bases at V and 2 bases at J; junction bases unmatched: 2. The receptor's source is a woman between 40 and 55 years old in good health and CMV-seropositive. The sample consisted of PBMCs. This rearrangement joins TRBV5-4 to TRBJ2-5; 7 nucleotides agree with TRBD1. In DNA, the CDR3 is TGTGCCAGCAGCCCGGGACAGCAAGAGACCCAGTACTTC. This translates into CASSPGQQETQYF.